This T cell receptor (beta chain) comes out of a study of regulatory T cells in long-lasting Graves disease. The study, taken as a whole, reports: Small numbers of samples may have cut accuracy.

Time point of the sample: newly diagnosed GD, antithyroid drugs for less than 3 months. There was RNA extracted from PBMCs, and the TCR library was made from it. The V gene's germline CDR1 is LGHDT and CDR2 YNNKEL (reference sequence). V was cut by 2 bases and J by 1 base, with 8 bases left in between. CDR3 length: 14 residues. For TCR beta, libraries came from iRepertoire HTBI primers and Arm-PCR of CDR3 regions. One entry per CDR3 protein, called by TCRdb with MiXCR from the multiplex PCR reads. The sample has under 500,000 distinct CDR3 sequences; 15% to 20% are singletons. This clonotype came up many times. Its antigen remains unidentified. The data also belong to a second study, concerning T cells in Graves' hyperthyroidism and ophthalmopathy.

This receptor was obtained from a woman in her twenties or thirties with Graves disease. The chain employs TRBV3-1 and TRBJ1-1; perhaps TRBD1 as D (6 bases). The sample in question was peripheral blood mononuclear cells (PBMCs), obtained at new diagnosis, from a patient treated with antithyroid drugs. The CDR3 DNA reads TGTGCCAGCAGCCAAACAGGGCCGAACACTGAAGCTTTCTTT. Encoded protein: CASSQTGPNTEAFF.